Presented here are 9 T cell receptor beta chains from one specimen sequenced in a study of tissue T cells after allogeneic stem cell transplantation. The repertoire was sequenced with immunoSEQ multiplex PCR; TCRdb's copy has only in-frame clones and lacks some. The sample lists several hundred clones, approximately 51% occurring once. Sample: ascending colon tissue, taken at autopsy. These receptors were collected from a female patient aged 40-70 years with steroid-refractory graft-versus-host disease after an allogeneic stem cell transplant. A share of the T cells may be of graft donor origin.

This clone is classed as hyperexpanded (1% or more). This sequence joins TRBV3-1 (or the pseudogene TRBV3-2) and TRBJ1-6; the D is unclear. The CDR3 consists of 18 residues. The V end lost 4 bases, the J end lost 0 bases, and 16 bases lay between the germline ends. CDR1 LGHDT and CDR2 YNNKEL come from the germline V gene (reference sequence). The CDR3 loop is CASSRFGGLSSYNSPLHF. Written as DNA, the CDR3 is TGTGCCAGCAGCCGATTTGGCGGTCTGAGCTCCTATAATTCACCCCTCCACTTT.

This clone came up a few times. The chain links TRBV27 to TRBJ2-1; 9 bases align to TRBD1. Germline loops: CDR1 MNHEY, CDR2 SMNVEV (reference sequence). The CDR3 is 13 amino acids. J was trimmed by 4 bases and V by 8 bases; bases with no gene match: 3. The CDR3 loop is CASLDRGYNEQFF. Here the CDR3 DNA reads TGTGCCAGCTTGGACAGGGGTTACAATGAGCAGTTCTTC.

V is TRBV4-2 and J is TRBJ2-1; 14 nucleotides line up with TRBD2. The J segment lost 7 bases and the V segment lost 2 bases, leaving 4 bases of the junction unmatched. CDR3 length equals 16 residues. Germline CDR1 is LGHNA and CDR2 is YNFKEQ. CDR3 sequence: CASSQRTSGGRNEQFF. The DNA of the CDR3 is TGTGCCAGCAGCCAACGGACTAGCGGGGGGAGGAATGAGCAGTTCTTC.

Only one count was recorded for this clone. The V and J genes are TRBV29-1 and TRBJ2-7, with 8 positions matching TRBD2. CDR1 is SQVTM and CDR2 is ANQGSEA in the germline V gene. This CDR3 region has 12 residues. V shed 6 bases, J shed 3 bases, and the junction held 4 bases outside the gene matches. The CDR3 protein is CSVLGTSYEQYF. CDR3 DNA sequence: TGCAGCGTCCTCGGGACTAGCTACGAGCAGTACTTC.

By share, this clone ranks as large. The V call is TRBV4-2, the J call TRBJ2-7; D perhaps matches TRBD2 (6 bases). The length of the CDR3 is 18 residues. Trimming shortened V by 0 bases and J by 3 bases, and 21 bases separated the two germline ends. Germline CDR1 reads LGHNA; CDR2 reads YNFKEQ. For the CDR3, the DNA is TGTGCCAGCAGCCAAGATCTTTTTTGGGGAGGCTTTAGCTACGAGCAGTACTTC. Translation gives CASSQDLFWGGFSYEQYF.

V usage is TRBV19 and J usage is TRBJ2-5; 11 positions agree with TRBD2. The CDR3 is made up of 13 amino acids. The junction had 3 bases not matched to a gene; V was cut back by 7 bases and J by 5 bases. Looked up from germline, CDR1 is LNHDA and CDR2 is SQIVND (reference sequence). The CDR3, as DNA: TGTGCCAGTAAAGGACTAGCGGGTGAGACCCAGTACTTC. Encoded protein: CASKGLAGETQYF. Using reference TRBV19 and TRBJ2-5 for the parts outside the CDR3, the full variable domain is DGGITQSPKYLFRKEGQNVTLSCEQNLNHDAMYWYRQDPGQGLRLIYYSQIVNDFQKGDIAEGYSVSREKKESFPLTVTSAQKNPTAFYLCASKGLAGETQYFGPGTRLLVL.

In its sample, this clone was seen once. This chain connects TRBV11-2 to TRBJ2-7, with a tentative D call TRBD1 (6 bases). This CDR3 spans 13 amino acids. Per germline, CDR1 SGHAT and CDR2 FQNNGV. The V and J ends lost 1 base and 4 bases respectively, with 8 bases between them. CDR3 nucleotides: TGTGCCAGCAGCTTAGGGACAGATTACGAGCAGTACTTC. This sequence encodes CASSLGTDYEQYF.

J is TRBJ1-2 and V is TRBV27; D perhaps matches TRBD1 (5 bases). V was trimmed by 8 bases and J by 4 bases, leaving 8 bases between them. The CDR3 is 11 residues long. Per the germline V gene, CDR1 is MNHEY and CDR2 is SMNVEV (reference sequence). The CDR3 spells CASGRGYGYTF. The CDR3 DNA reads TGTGCCAGCGGAAGGGGCTATGGCTACACCTTC.

The chain couples TRBV11-2 to TRBJ1-4; D is undetermined. The CDR3 is made up of 15 amino acids. From germline, CDR1 is SGHAT and CDR2 FQNNGV. V was pared by 1 base and J by 5 bases, with 11 bases between. CDR3 sequence reads: CASSLGWSANEKLFF. The CDR3 bases are TGTGCCAGCAGCTTAGGTTGGAGTGCGAATGAAAAACTGTTTTTT.